The clone carrying this TCR beta chain was found once. Per the original methods: Estimation of nucleated cell counts was performed using reference gene primer amplification. TCRdb keeps only in-frame clones here, not all; method: immunoSEQ multiplex PCR. D and trimming were read from the DNA, whereas the V and J calls and clone size are those reported in that table. In the table there are over 250,000 clones, 65% to 90% of which are singletons. V was trimmed by 0 bases and J by 5 bases, leaving 17 bases between them. The CDR3 covers 16 residues. Germline CDR1 reads LNHDA; CDR2 reads SQIVND (reference sequence). The sample belongs to a study of blood T cell repertoires in COVID-19. About the research overall: Some COVID-19 samples were acute and others convalescent; all came from the United States, Italy and Spain. The cDNA or gDNA used as material had been derived from T cells, B-cell-depleted T cells, or PBMCs.

The clonotype originates from a human donor in a cohort sampled during active COVID-19. Sequences were obtained from peripheral blood. This chain uses TRBV19 with TRBJ2-7; D might be TRBD2 (5 bases). The CDR3: CASSIDPPGKENEQYF. In DNA form, the CDR3 reads TGTGCCAGTAGTATAGATCCCCCGGGAAAGGAAAACGAGCAGTACTTC.